The 29 T cell receptor beta chains below come from one sample, sequenced in a study of cytomegalovirus exposure and HLA in healthy donors. The study ran its PCR with 60 Vbeta and 13 Jbeta primers. TCRdb keeps only in-frame clones here, not all; method: immunoSEQ multiplex PCR. The data contain 90,000 to 120,000 clones, around 77% of them singletons. The sequenced sample was PBMCs. These receptors were obtained from a man between 18 and 35 years old in good health and CMV-seronegative.

This chain links TRBV6-5 with TRBJ2-5; a possible D gene is TRBD1 (6 bases). V was clipped by 9 bases and J by 4 bases, with 9 bases between them. This CDR3 comprises 11 residues. Germline V gene sequence: CDR1 MNHEY, CDR2 SVGAGI. CDR3 sequence (DNA): TGTGCCAGTAAGGGGGTAGAGACCCAGTACTTC. Amino acid sequence: CASKGVETQYF.

This chain connects TRBV7-2 to TRBJ2-7, with TRBD1 identical over 11 bases. The CDR3 is 15 residues long. Germline V gene lookup returns CDR1 SGHTA and CDR2 FQGNSA. With V trimmed by 3 bases and J by 2 bases, 3 bases remained unmatched. In nucleotides, the CDR3 is TGTGCCAGCAGCTTTGGGGGACAGGGGGCCTACGAGCAGTACTTC. Its translation is CASSFGGQGAYEQYF.

The chain uses TRBV7-2 and TRBJ1-5; possible D gene TRBD1, 5 bases. V dropped 3 bases and J dropped 0 bases, with 9 bases sitting between them. Germline V gene data show CDR1 as SGHTA and CDR2 as FQGNSA. The CDR3 spans 15 residues. CDR3 sequence: CASSLQGSSNQPQHF. The CDR3 DNA sequence: TGTGCCAGCAGCTTGCAGGGATCTAGCAATCAGCCCCAGCATTTT.

This chain uses TRBV19 with TRBJ1-5; the D gene is possibly TRBD1 (5 bases). The CDR3 is made up of 15 amino acids. Germline lookup yields CDR1 LNHDA and CDR2 SQIVND (reference sequence). Trimming took off 3 bases at V and 3 bases at J, with 12 bases between the two ends. CDR3 DNA: TGTGCCAGTAGTATTGGGCAGGGTGACAATCAGCCCCAGCATTTT. This sequence encodes CASSIGQGDNQPQHF.

The chain carries TRBV27 and TRBJ2-1; D is ambiguous. The CDR3 spans 16 residues. V gave up 4 bases and J gave up 4 bases, with 17 bases separating them. The germline CDR1 and CDR2 sequences are MNHEY and SMNVEV (reference sequence). The CDR3 region has the DNA TGTGCCAGCAGTTCTTCTAAAGTGTTGGTATACAATGAGCAGTTCTTC. Protein product: CASSSSKVLVYNEQFF.

V gene TRBV25-1 combines with J gene TRBJ2-7; D may be TRBD2 (5 bases). Looked up from germline, CDR1 is MGHDK and CDR2 is SYGVNS. Trimming cost V 5 bases and J 7 bases, with 12 bases left between them. This CDR3 has 12 amino acids. In nucleotides, the CDR3 is TGTGCCAGCAGTCGCGTACGCGGGGAGCAGTACTTC. Protein: CASSRVRGEQYF.

This clone appeared a single time. CDR3 DNA: TGCAGCGTTGAAAGGGGACAGGGCCATTATGGGGAGACCCAGTACTTC. Protein product: CSVERGQGHYGETQYF. V and J are TRBV29-1 and TRBJ2-5; 9 positions match TRBD1. V trimming: 2 bases; J trimming: 5 bases; junction bases outside the gene matches: 12. Germline CDR1 SQVTM, CDR2 ANQGSEA. This CDR3 region has 16 residues.

This clone appeared a few times. J is TRBJ2-7 and V is TRBV4-3; no reliable D call. The V end was cut by 4 bases, the J end by 7 bases, with 14 bases between. Germline CDR1 is LGHNA and CDR2 is YSLEER. The CDR3 runs to 13 residues. The CDR3 loop reads CASSRVRRGEQYF. The CDR3 DNA reads as TGCGCCAGCAGCCGAGTCAGACGAGGAGAGCAGTACTTC.

The V gene is TRBV2, the J gene TRBJ1-5; D unclear. The CDR3 sequence is 13 residues long. The germline V gene encodes CDR1 SNHLY and CDR2 FYNNEI. V was shortened by 7 bases and J by 2 bases, with 9 bases between the two germline ends. The CDR3 DNA reads TGTGCCAGCATGGAACGGGGCAATCAGCCCCAGCATTTT. It yields the protein CASMERGNQPQHF.

The chain couples TRBV5-6 to TRBJ1-5; possible D gene TRBD1, 5 bases. Trimming stripped 2 bases from V and 2 bases from J, with 17 bases between. Germline CDR1 SGHDT, CDR2 YYEEEE. CDR3 length: 17 residues. The CDR3 DNA sequence: TGTGCCAGCAGCTTACGGTCGGCGGGGCATCGCAATCAGCCCCAGCATTTT. Translation gives CASSLRSAGHRNQPQHF.

V and J are TRBV5-6 and TRBJ1-5; TRBD1 aligns across 8 bases. The germline CDR1 and CDR2 sequences are SGHDT and YYEEEE. V lost 4 bases to trimming and J lost 0 bases; unmatched junction nucleotides: 3. This CDR3 has 15 amino acids. CDR3 in DNA: TGTGCCAGCAGCCACAGGGGGTATAGCAATCAGCCCCAGCATTTT. Protein: CASSHRGYSNQPQHF.

The sample holds a few counts of this clone. The genes are TRBV6-5 and TRBJ2-7, with 9 nucleotides matching TRBD1. The V gene's germline CDR1 is MNHEY and CDR2 SVGAGI. The V gene end was trimmed by 4 bases and the J gene end by 2 bases; junction bases not matched to a gene: 6. The CDR3 covers 15 residues. The CDR3 DNA is TGTGCCAGCAGTTCGTTAGGGACAGGGACCTACGAGCAGTACTTC. Its protein product is CASSSLGTGTYEQYF.

This chain links TRBV7-2 with TRBJ2-7, with 7 positions matching TRBD1. The trim removed 6 bases at V and 3 bases at J, leaving 5 bases unmatched. CDR1 SGHTA and CDR2 FQGNSA come from the germline V gene. The CDR3 has 13 amino acids. CDR3 DNA: TGTGCCAGCAGTTGGGACAGAAACTACGAGCAGTACTTC. Translating gives CASSWDRNYEQYF. Full variable domain (outside the CDR3, taken from reference TRBV7-2 and TRBJ2-7): GAGVSQSPSNKVTEKGKDVELRCDPISGHTALYWYRQSLGQGLEFLIYFQGNSAPDKSGLPSDRFSAERTGGSVSTLTIQRTQQEDSAVYLCASSWDRNYEQYFGPGTRLTVT.

The chain links TRBV6-5 to TRBJ1-5; D might be TRBD1 (6 bases). The CDR3 totals 15 residues. The V gene's germline CDR1 is MNHEY and CDR2 SVGAGI. Trimming pared 7 bases from V and 0 bases from J, leaving 13 bases between. CDR3 sequence (DNA): TGTGCCAGCAAAGGGACACTTGATAGCAATCAGCCCCAGCATTTT. Encoded protein: CASKGTLDSNQPQHF.

The chain is built from TRBV28 and TRBJ1-1; tentatively, D is TRBD1 (6 bases). The CDR3 loop spans 15 amino acids. V gave up 3 bases and J gave up 1 base, with 12 bases separating them. The germline gives CDR1 MDHEN, CDR2 SYDVKM. Here the CDR3 DNA reads TGTGCCAGCAGTTTGCCGGGACACGGGAACACTGAAGCTTTCTTT. Translated: CASSLPGHGNTEAFF.

In its sample, this clone was seen a few times. The CDR3 DNA is TGCGCCAGCAGCCAAGATGTGGGGGGGTACGAGCAGTACTTC. Protein: CASSQDVGGYEQYF. The chain couples TRBV4-3 to TRBJ2-7; 7 bases match TRBD2. Looked up from germline, CDR1 is LGHNA and CDR2 is YSLEER. V dropped 0 bases and J dropped 4; count of bases not matched to a gene: 3. This CDR3 has 14 amino acids.

The rearrangement links TRBV6-5 to TRBJ1-1, with D maybe TRBD1 (6 bases). This CDR3 is built from 15 residues. CDR1 is MNHEY and CDR2 is SVGAGI in the germline V gene. V was clipped by 4 bases and J by 4 bases, with 16 bases between them. This chain's CDR3 is CASSSGGGLGTEAFF. In DNA form, the CDR3 reads TGTGCCAGCAGTTCTGGGGGCGGCTTGGGCACTGAAGCTTTCTTT.

This sequence joins TRBV11-2 and TRBJ2-3; 8 positions match TRBD2. V shed 1 base, J shed 6 bases, and the junction held 6 bases outside the gene matches. The CDR3 is 15 amino acids. In germline, CDR1 is SGHAT, CDR2 FQNNGV. DNA of the CDR3: TGTGCCAGCAGCTTAGTCGGCGGGGGGAGGGATACGCAGTATTTT. It codes for CASSLVGGGRDTQYF.

In DNA form, the CDR3 reads TGTGCCAGTAATGCCCCAGGACAGGGACAGTATCAGCCCCAGCATTTT. It yields the protein CASNAPGQGQYQPQHF. V gene TRBV19 combines with J gene TRBJ1-5, with 8 bases matching TRBD1. The J segment lost 5 bases and the V segment lost 7 bases, leaving 13 bases of the junction unmatched. This CDR3 has 16 residues. Germline loops: CDR1 LNHDA, CDR2 SQIVND (reference sequence).

The chain uses TRBV6-4 and TRBJ2-1; D is possibly TRBD1 (6 bases). The CDR3 has 15 residues. CDR1 MRHNA and CDR2 SNTAGT come from the germline V gene. V lost 0 bases, J lost 7 bases, and 13 bases lay in between. CDR3 in amino acids: CASSDSIDRQNEQFF. DNA of the CDR3: TGTGCCAGCAGTGACTCGATAGACAGGCAGAATGAGCAGTTCTTC.

The rearrangement links TRBV10-3 to TRBJ2-5; D perhaps matches TRBD2 (6 bases). Trimming took 7 bases from V and 4 from J, leaving 13 bases between them. This CDR3 has 13 amino acids. The V gene's germline CDR1 is ENHRY and CDR2 SYGVKD. CDR3 sequence reads: CAITRLVGETQYF. DNA of the CDR3: TGTGCCATCACTAGACTAGTCGGAGAGACCCAGTACTTC.

The CDR3 sequence is CSAQSDTQYF. In DNA, the CDR3 is TGCAGTGCCCAGTCAGATACGCAGTATTTT. The rearrangement joins TRBV20-1 to TRBJ2-3; D unresolved. CDR1 and CDR2 (germline): DFQATT, SNEGSKA (reference sequence). Deletions cut 6 bases from V and 4 bases from J, with 5 bases between. The CDR3 contains 10 residues.

This rearrangement joins TRBV9 to TRBJ2-5; D unclear. Germline V gene sequence: CDR1 SGDLS, CDR2 YYNGEE. The length of the CDR3 is 13 residues. The V end lost 3 bases, the J end lost 5 bases, and 11 bases lay between the germline ends. The chain's CDR3 is CASSAHQWETQYF. CDR3 in DNA: TGTGCCAGCAGCGCTCATCAGTGGGAGACCCAGTACTTC.

The chain joins TRBV2 to TRBJ2-1; 13 bases align to TRBD2. CDR3 length equals 16 residues. The junction had 12 bases not matched to a gene; V was cut back by 7 bases and J by 9 bases. The germline V gene encodes CDR1 SNHLY and CDR2 FYNNEI. The CDR3 sequence is CASTSRGLAGKGEQFF. The CDR3 DNA reads TGTGCCAGCACCTCAAGGGGACTAGCGGGAAAGGGTGAGCAGTTCTTC. The variable domain in full, with the rest retrieved from reference TRBV2 and TRBJ2-1, is EPEVTQTPSHQVTQMGQEVILRCVPISNHLYFYWYRQILGQKVEFLVSFYNNEISEKSEIFDDQFSVERPDGSNFTLKIRSTKLEDSAMYFCASTSRGLAGKGEQFFGPGTRLTVL.

This clone has only a few counts. The CDR3 spells CASSLGDTSNYGYTF. Written as DNA, the CDR3 is TGCGCCAGCAGCTTGGGGGACACATCTAACTATGGCTACACCTTC. V is TRBV5-1 and J is TRBJ1-2; D is perhaps TRBD1 (6 bases). Germline CDR1 SGHRS, CDR2 YFSETQ. The CDR3 is made up of 15 amino acids. The V end lost 0 bases, the J end lost 0 bases, and 9 bases lay between the germline ends.

This sequence joins TRBV9 and TRBJ1-4, with D unclear. V was clipped by 0 bases and J by 5 bases, with 11 bases between them. Germline V gene data show CDR1 as SGDLS and CDR2 as YYNGEE. The CDR3 runs to 15 residues. The CDR3, as DNA: TGTGCCAGCAGCGTAGGAGCCGGTTACAATGAAAAACTGTTTTTT. Residues: CASSVGAGYNEKLFF.

The CDR3 DNA sequence: TGTGCCAGCAGTTACGCGGAGTTTCCATACTACGAGCAGTACTTC. It yields the protein CASSYAEFPYYEQYF. This chain uses TRBV6-5 with TRBJ2-7, with D uncertain. V was pared by 2 bases and J by 3 bases, with 14 bases between. Germline V lookup: CDR1 MNHEY, CDR2 SVGAGI. This CDR3 comprises 15 residues.

The chain has TRBV19 and TRBJ1-1; D gene uncertain. V gave up 0 bases and J gave up 6 bases, with 17 bases separating them. The CDR3 length is 16 residues. The germline CDR1 and CDR2 sequences are LNHDA and SQIVND (reference sequence). CDR3 sequence (DNA): TGTGCCAGTAGTATAGAGTGGGCTTCGGTACCCCCTGAAGCTTTCTTT. Translated, it gives CASSIEWASVPPEAFF.

The rearrangement uses TRBV7-2 and TRBJ2-1; D might be TRBD2 (5 bases). CDR1 and CDR2 (germline): SGHTA, FQGNSA. The CDR3 sequence is 12 residues long. V shed 4 bases and J shed 12 bases, with 13 bases lying between them. CDR3 DNA: TGTGCCAGCAGCTGGACTGGGATGGGGCAGTTCTTC. Its protein product is CASSWTGMGQFF. Full variable domain (missing parts from reference TRBV7-2 and TRBJ2-1): GAGVSQSPSNKVTEKGKDVELRCDPISGHTALYWYRQSLGQGLEFLIYFQGNSAPDKSGLPSDRFSAERTGGSVSTLTIQRTQQEDSAVYLCASSWTGMGQFFGPGTRLTVL.